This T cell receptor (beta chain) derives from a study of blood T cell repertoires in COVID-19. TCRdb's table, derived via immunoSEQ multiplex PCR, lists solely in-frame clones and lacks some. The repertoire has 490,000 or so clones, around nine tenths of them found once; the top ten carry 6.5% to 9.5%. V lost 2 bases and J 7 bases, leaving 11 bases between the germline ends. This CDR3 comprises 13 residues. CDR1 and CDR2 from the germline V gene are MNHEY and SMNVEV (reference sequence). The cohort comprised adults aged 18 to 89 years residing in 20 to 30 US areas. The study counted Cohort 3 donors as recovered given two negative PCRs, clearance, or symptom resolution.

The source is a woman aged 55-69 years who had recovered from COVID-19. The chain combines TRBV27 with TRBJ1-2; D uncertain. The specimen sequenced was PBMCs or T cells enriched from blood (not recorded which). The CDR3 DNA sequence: TGTGCCAGCAGTTTAGAGGGCGGACGTGGCTACACCTTC. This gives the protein CASSLEGGRGYTF.